Only a few counts were recorded for the clone carrying this T cell receptor beta chain. Its antigen is unidentified. This sample was included in a study of T cell repertoires in cytomegalovirus infection. Study-level information: In public TCR beta signatures, there were indications of both CMV infection and matching HLA type.

The CDR3 totals 13 residues. Germline V CDR1 and CDR2: MNHEY, SVGEGT. V was trimmed by 6 bases and J by 5 bases, leaving 13 bases between them. Notes on the study in general: Predominance within the ex vivo response was attributable to HLA-C-restricted CMV-specific TCR beta clonotypes.

TCRdb reprocessed the reads via MiXCR and lists one record per CDR3 protein. Among over 150,000 distinct CDR3 sequences listed, about a sixth were seen once. The sequencing input was CD8+ T cells from PBMCs. This sequence joins TRBV6-2 or TRBV6-3 and TRBJ1-1; TRBD1 might be the D (6 bases). The receptor was isolated from a human donor in good health (CMV status not recorded). Some clones in this sample may be carry-over from other donors' samples. CDR3 DNA: TGTGCCAGCAGCTCCACAGGGTATACTGAAGCTTTCTTT. This sequence encodes CASSSTGYTEAFF.